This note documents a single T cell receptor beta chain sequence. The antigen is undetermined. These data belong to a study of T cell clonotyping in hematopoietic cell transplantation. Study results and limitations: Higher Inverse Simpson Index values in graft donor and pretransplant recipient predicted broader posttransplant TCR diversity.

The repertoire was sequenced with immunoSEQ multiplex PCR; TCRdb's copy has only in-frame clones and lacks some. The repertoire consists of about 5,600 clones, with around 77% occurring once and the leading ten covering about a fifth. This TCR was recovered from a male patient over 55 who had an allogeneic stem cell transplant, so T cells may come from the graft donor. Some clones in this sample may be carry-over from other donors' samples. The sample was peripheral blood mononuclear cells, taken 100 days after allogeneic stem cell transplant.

This chain's CDR3 is CASSVSHGEGAEKLFF. CDR3 DNA sequence: TGTGCCAGCAGCGTCTCTCACGGGGAGGGGGCGGAAAAACTGTTTTTT. This chain connects TRBV9 to TRBJ1-4; 7 bases align to TRBD1. Germline loops: CDR1 SGDLS, CDR2 YYNGEE. J lost 8 bases, V lost 2 bases, and 12 bases had no gene match. The CDR3 runs 16 residues.